The 27 T cell receptor beta chains given below trace back to one sample, sequenced in a study of blood T cell repertoires in COVID-19. TCRdb keeps only in-frame clones here, not all; method: immunoSEQ multiplex PCR. This sample has a few hundred thousand clones, with approximately 91% found just once. Sequencing was performed on PBMCs or T cells enriched from blood (not recorded which). Every receptor here comes from a young woman who had been exposed to COVID-19.

This clone was counted a single time. In DNA form, the CDR3 reads TGCAGCGTTGAGTTTTATCACACTGAAGCTTTCTTT. This translates into CSVEFYHTEAFF. This chain uses TRBV29-1 with TRBJ1-1; D remains unclear. Between the trimmed V and J ends, which lost 3 bases and 3 bases, there was a span of 8 bases. Germline V gene sequence: CDR1 SQVTM, CDR2 ANQGSEA. The CDR3 contains 12 residues. The whole variable domain, filled in from reference TRBV29-1 and TRBJ1-1, reads SAVISQKPSRDICQRGTSLTIQCQVDSQVTMMFWYRQQPGQSLTLIATANQGSEATYESGFVIDKFPISRPNLTFSTLTVSNMSPEDSSIYLCSVEFYHTEAFFGQGTRLTVV.

The gene calls are TRBV27 and TRBJ2-7, with 7 bases matching TRBD1. After removal of 6 bases from V and 2 bases from J, the junction contained 10 bases not matched to a gene. Looked up from germline, CDR1 is MNHEY and CDR2 is SMNVEV (reference sequence). The CDR3 totals 15 residues. CDR3 nucleotide sequence: TGTGCCAGCAGGGTACAAAGGACAGGCCCCTACGAGCAGTACTTC. Protein: CASRVQRTGPYEQYF.

The rearrangement joins TRBV19 to TRBJ1-2; 7 bases line up with TRBD1. J gave up 0 bases and V 7 bases, and 8 bases lay outside the gene matches. This CDR3 is built from 15 residues. Germline CDR1 and CDR2: LNHDA and SQIVND (reference sequence). CDR3 in amino acids: CASKNTGTANYGYTF. For the CDR3, the DNA is TGTGCCAGTAAGAATACCGGGACAGCTAACTATGGCTACACCTTC. The full variable domain, rest sourced from reference TRBV19 and TRBJ1-2, is DGGITQSPKYLFRKEGQNVTLSCEQNLNHDAMYWYRQDPGQGLRLIYYSQIVNDFQKGDIAEGYSVSREKKESFPLTVTSAQKNPTAFYLCASKNTGTANYGYTFGSGTRLTVV.

The J gene is TRBJ1-1, the V gene TRBV29-1, with D perhaps matching TRBD1 (6 bases). CDR3 size: 13 residues. Germline assignment: CDR1 SQVTM and CDR2 ANQGSEA. Deletions cut 6 bases from V and 7 bases from J, with 18 bases between. The chain's CDR3 is CSVSEATTGEAFF. The CDR3 coding sequence is TGCAGCGTAAGTGAAGCGACGACAGGTGAAGCTTTCTTT. Drawing the rest from reference TRBV29-1 and TRBJ1-1, the complete variable domain is SAVISQKPSRDICQRGTSLTIQCQVDSQVTMMFWYRQQPGQSLTLIATANQGSEATYESGFVIDKFPISRPNLTFSTLTVSNMSPEDSSIYLCSVSEATTGEAFFGQGTRLTVV.

This rearrangement joins TRBV3-1 (or the pseudogene TRBV3-2) to TRBJ2-2; 8 nucleotides align to TRBD1. The junction had 6 bases not matched to a gene; V was cut back by 5 bases and J by 4 bases. This CDR3 spans 15 amino acids. Germline V lookup: CDR1 LGHDT, CDR2 YNNKEL (reference sequence). The CDR3 DNA sequence: TGTGCCAGCAGCTTTGGGACAGGCCGCACCGGGGAGCTGTTTTTT. Translation gives CASSFGTGRTGELFF.

The chain uses TRBV5-1 and TRBJ2-5; 10 bases agree with TRBD1. CDR3 length equals 15 residues. The V gene end was trimmed by 3 bases and the J gene end by 5 bases; junction bases not matched to a gene: 7. Germline CDR1 and CDR2: SGHRS and YFSETQ. CDR3 nucleotides: TGCGCCAGCAGCTCTGACAGGGGGCGCTTCGAGACCCAGTACTTC. This encodes CASSSDRGRFETQYF.

This chain links TRBV5-6 with TRBJ1-6; maybe TRBD1 (5 bases). The V and J ends lost 1 base and 7 bases respectively, with 9 bases between them. Germline V gives CDR1 SGHDT, CDR2 YYEEEE. The CDR3 length is 14 residues. The CDR3 loop reads CASSLRRVNSPLHF. CDR3 nucleotides: TGTGCCAGCAGCTTGCGCAGGGTCAATTCACCCCTCCACTTT. Complete variable domain (other parts from reference TRBV5-6 and TRBJ1-6): DAGVTQSPTHLIKTRGQQVTLRCSPKSGHDTVSWYQQALGQGPQFIFQYYEEEERQRGNFPDRFSGHQFPNYSSELNVNALLLGDSALYLCASSLRRVNSPLHFGNGTRLTVT.

The V call is TRBV7-3, the J call TRBJ1-2, with D tentatively TRBD1 (6 bases). The CDR3 contains 14 residues. V was pared by 5 bases and J by 4 bases, with 14 bases between. Germline CDR1 SGHTA, CDR2 FQGTGA. CDR3: CASSPRTGTYGYTF. The CDR3 nucleotides are TGTGCCAGCAGCCCAAGAACAGGGACCTATGGCTACACCTTC.

The gene calls are TRBV28 and TRBJ1-4; D is undetermined. V lost 5 bases and J 0 bases, leaving 7 bases between the germline ends. CDR1 and CDR2 (germline): MDHEN, SYDVKM. This CDR3 spans 14 amino acids. In nucleotides, the CDR3 is TGTGCCAGCAGTAAGGGAGCAACTAATGAAAAACTGTTTTTT. Amino acids: CASSKGATNEKLFF.

The chain carries TRBV21-1 and TRBJ2-7; no check of the table's D call, TRBD1, against the DNA was made. TRBV21-1 is a pseudogene locus. The CDR3 is 16 amino acids. CDR3 sequence reads: CASSKSRRDRGYEQYF. The DNA for the CDR3 is TGTGCCAGCAGCAAAAGTCGCCGGGACAGGGGCTACGAGCAGTACTTC.

The chain links TRBV28 to TRBJ1-2, with D perhaps TRBD1 (5 bases). The CDR3 runs 14 residues. Trimming took off 5 bases at V and 6 bases at J, with 16 bases between the two ends. Germline V CDR1 and CDR2: MDHEN, SYDVKM. The DNA of the CDR3 is TGTGCCAGCAGTGTCCCAATAGGGGAGGATGGCTACACCTTC. Residues: CASSVPIGEDGYTF.

The CDR3 protein is CASSLEVTGEAEAFF. The CDR3 DNA is TGCGCCAGCAGCTTGGAAGTAACAGGGGAGGCTGAAGCTTTCTTT. J is TRBJ1-1 and V is TRBV5-1; TRBD1 matches 7 bases. V was clipped by 0 bases and J by 6 bases; unmatched bases: 8. This CDR3 contains 15 residues. Germline V gene data show CDR1 as SGHRS and CDR2 as YFSETQ. Combining the CDR3 with reference TRBV5-1 and TRBJ1-1 gives the whole variable domain KAGVTQTPRYLIKTRGQQVTLSCSPISGHRSVSWYQQTPGQGLQFLFEYFSETQRNKGNFPGRFSGRQFSNSRSEMNVSTLELGDSALYLCASSLEVTGEAEAFFGQGTRLTVV.

DNA for the CDR3: TGTGCCAGCAGCCAGGAAACTAGCTACGAGCAGTACTTC. It codes for CASSQETSYEQYF. The chain combines TRBV14 with TRBJ2-7, with D tentatively TRBD2 (5 bases). CDR3 size: 13 residues. Germline V gives CDR1 SGHDN, CDR2 FVKESK. V dropped 3 bases and J dropped 3 bases, with 9 bases sitting between them.

The chain recombines TRBV7-2 with TRBJ2-1; 8 bases align to TRBD2. Germline V lookup: CDR1 SGHTA, CDR2 FQGNSA. This CDR3 region has 17 residues. Trimming at V came to 1 base and at J to 10 bases, leaving 15 bases not matched to a gene. The CDR3 region has the DNA TGTGCCAGCAGCTTAGTGGTAGTCCGGGGGGGCTTAGGGGAGCAGTTCTTC. Its translation is CASSLVVVRGGLGEQFF.

The CDR3 spells CASSQLGDSWGEQYF. Here the CDR3 DNA reads TGTGCCAGCAGCCAACTTGGGGACTCCTGGGGGGAGCAGTACTTC. V is TRBV4-2 and J is TRBJ2-7; maybe TRBD2 (6 bases). The length of the CDR3 is 15 residues. Deletions cut 2 bases from V and 7 bases from J, with 18 bases between. Germline CDR1 LGHNA, CDR2 YNFKEQ.

CDR3 protein: CASSRGAGVETQYF. The CDR3 nucleotides are TGTGCCAGCAGCCGGGGGGCCGGAGTAGAGACCCAGTACTTC. The rearrangement joins TRBV5-4 to TRBJ2-5, with D possibly TRBD2 on 7 matching bases. Trimming shortened V by 4 bases and J by 4 bases, and 14 bases separated the two germline ends. This CDR3 has 14 amino acids. Germline CDR1 is SGHNT and CDR2 is YYREEE (reference sequence).

The chain has TRBV7-2 and TRBJ2-7, with 9 bases identical to TRBD1. The J segment lost 3 bases and the V segment lost 5 bases, leaving 17 bases of the junction unmatched. The length of the CDR3 is 18 residues. Germline lookup yields CDR1 SGHTA and CDR2 FQGNSA. CDR3 nucleotide sequence: TGTGCCAGCAGCCGCGGGACAGGGCTCAAGGATACGTTCTACGAGCAGTACTTC. Translating it yields CASSRGTGLKDTFYEQYF.

This clone was counted a single time. The chain carries TRBV4-1 and TRBJ1-3, with D tentatively TRBD1 (6 bases). Germline CDR1 reads MGHRA; CDR2 reads YSYEKL. Trimming shortened V by 1 base and J by 3 bases, and 13 bases separated the two germline ends. The CDR3 is made up of 16 amino acids. The CDR3 DNA is TGCGCCAGCAGCCAAGGGGCAGGGGACGGTGGAAACACCATATATTTT. Encoded protein: CASSQGAGDGGNTIYF.

This clone occurred a few times. This chain joins TRBV7-8 and TRBJ2-1; perhaps TRBD2 as D (5 bases). Germline V gene sequence: CDR1 SGHVS, CDR2 FQNEAQ. Trimming pared 5 bases from V and 2 bases from J, leaving 10 bases between. The CDR3 consists of 14 residues. CDR3 residues: CASSPGLPYNEQFF. Written as DNA, the CDR3 is TGTGCCAGCAGCCCCGGACTCCCCTACAATGAGCAGTTCTTC. Full variable domain (missing parts from reference TRBV7-8 and TRBJ2-1): GAGVSQSPRYKVAKRGQDVALRCDPISGHVSLFWYQQALGQGPEFLTYFQNEAQLDKSGLPSDRFFAERPEGSVSTLKIQRTQQEDSAVYLCASSPGLPYNEQFFGPGTRLTVL.

This chain connects TRBV5-4 to TRBJ2-3; D is perhaps TRBD2 (7 bases). Germline V gene data show CDR1 as SGHNT and CDR2 as YYREEE (reference sequence). V shed 0 bases and J shed 4 bases, with 15 bases lying between them. This CDR3 is built from 16 residues. CDR3 region: CASSLEGGGRPDTQYF. The CDR3, as DNA: TGTGCCAGCAGCTTGGAGGGAGGGGGGCGACCAGATACGCAGTATTTT.

V and J are TRBV9 and TRBJ2-1; the match to TRBD2 covers 7 bases. V trimming: 0 bases; J trimming: 0 bases; junction bases outside the gene matches: 6. Germline lookup yields CDR1 SGDLS and CDR2 YYNGEE. The CDR3 loop spans 17 amino acids. The CDR3 DNA sequence: TGTGCCAGCAGCGTAGTTAGCGGGCTGAGCTCCTACAATGAGCAGTTCTTC. Protein: CASSVVSGLSSYNEQFF.

This chain joins TRBV7-5 and TRBJ2-1; TRBD1 is the table's D call, not checked against the DNA. TRBV7-5 is an annotated pseudogene. The CDR3 totals 10 residues. CDR3 residues: CVRSGDEQFF. CDR3 bases: TGTGTCAGATCAGGGGATGAGCAGTTCTTC.

The J gene is TRBJ1-1, the V gene TRBV21-1. TRBV21-1 represents a pseudogene. There are 14 residues in the CDR3. The CDR3 DNA reads as TGTGCCAGCAGCCCGGGAGTTATGAACACTGAAGCTTTCTTT. Residues: CASSPGVMNTEAFF.

This rearrangement joins TRBV12-3 or TRBV12-4 to TRBJ2-7; D perhaps matches TRBD1 (6 bases). Trimming left V 4 bases short and J 7 bases short, with 11 bases between. This CDR3 has 12 amino acids. The CDR3 DNA reads TGTGCCAGCAGTTCAGGGGCAAGGGAGCAGTACTTC. Its translation is CASSSGAREQYF.

This chain uses TRBV24-1 with TRBJ2-2; TRBD1 might be the D (5 bases). V lost 12 bases, J lost 0 bases, and 10 bases lay in between. The CDR3 loop spans 13 amino acids. Looked up from germline, CDR1 is KGHDR and CDR2 is SFDVKD. The CDR3 coding sequence is TGTGCCGCTGGGGCATCGAACACCGGGGAGCTGTTTTTT. Amino acids: CAAGASNTGELFF.

The chain uses TRBV5-8 and TRBJ1-5, with a possible D match to TRBD1 (6 bases). Germline V CDR1 and CDR2: SGHTS, YDEGEE. V lost 2 bases and J 6 bases, leaving 21 bases between the germline ends. There are 17 residues in the CDR3. The CDR3 region has the DNA TGTGCCAGCAGCTTCGGAAGTCAAACAGGGTTGGGTCAGCCCCAGCATTTT. Translation gives CASSFGSQTGLGQPQHF.

The rearrangement joins TRBV5-8 to TRBJ2-7; TRBD1 might be the D (6 bases). V lost 4 bases to trimming and J lost 0 bases, with 14 bases between them. Germline V gene data show CDR1 as SGHTS and CDR2 as YDEGEE. The length of the CDR3 is 15 residues. CDR3 residues: CASSRRGTDSYEQYF. Written as DNA, the CDR3 is TGTGCCAGCAGCCGTAGGGGGACGGACTCCTACGAGCAGTACTTC.